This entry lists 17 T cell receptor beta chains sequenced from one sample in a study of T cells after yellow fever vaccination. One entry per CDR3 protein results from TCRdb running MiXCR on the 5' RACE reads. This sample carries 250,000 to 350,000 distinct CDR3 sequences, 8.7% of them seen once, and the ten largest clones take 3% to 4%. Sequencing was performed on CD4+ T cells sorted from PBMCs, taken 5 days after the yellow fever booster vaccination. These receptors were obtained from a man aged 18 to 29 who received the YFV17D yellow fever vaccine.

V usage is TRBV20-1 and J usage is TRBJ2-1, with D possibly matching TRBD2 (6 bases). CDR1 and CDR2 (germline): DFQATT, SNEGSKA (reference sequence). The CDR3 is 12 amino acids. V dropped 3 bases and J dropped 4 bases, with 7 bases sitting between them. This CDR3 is CSASGGYNEQFF. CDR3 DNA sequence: TGCAGTGCTAGCGGGGGTTACAATGAGCAGTTCTTC.

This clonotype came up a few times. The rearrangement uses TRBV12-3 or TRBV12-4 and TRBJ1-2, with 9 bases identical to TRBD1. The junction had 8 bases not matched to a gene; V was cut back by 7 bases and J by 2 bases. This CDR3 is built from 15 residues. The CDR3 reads CASTLGQGRNYGYTF. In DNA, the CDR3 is TGTGCCAGCACCTTGGGACAGGGCCGAAACTATGGCTACACCTTC.

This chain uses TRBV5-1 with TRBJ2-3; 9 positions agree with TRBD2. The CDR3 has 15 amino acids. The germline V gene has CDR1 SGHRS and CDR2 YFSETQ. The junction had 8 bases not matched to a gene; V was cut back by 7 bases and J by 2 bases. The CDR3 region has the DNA TGCGCCAGCGGGAAGCGGGGGGATATCACAGATACGCAGTATTTT. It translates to CASGKRGDITDTQYF.

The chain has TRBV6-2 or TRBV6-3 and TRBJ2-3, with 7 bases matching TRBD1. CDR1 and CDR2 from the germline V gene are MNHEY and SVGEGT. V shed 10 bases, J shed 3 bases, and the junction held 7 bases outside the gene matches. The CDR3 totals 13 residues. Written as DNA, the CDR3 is TGTGCCACCATTGAGACAGGGACAGATACGCAGTATTTT. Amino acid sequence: CATIETGTDTQYF.

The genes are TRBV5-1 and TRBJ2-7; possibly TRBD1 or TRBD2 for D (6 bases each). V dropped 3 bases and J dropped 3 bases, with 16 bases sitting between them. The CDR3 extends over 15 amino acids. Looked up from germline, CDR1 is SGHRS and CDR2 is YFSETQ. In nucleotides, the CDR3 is TGCGCCAGCAGCTCCCTGGGTGGAGGGGGCTACGAGCAGTACTTC. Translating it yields CASSSLGGGGYEQYF.

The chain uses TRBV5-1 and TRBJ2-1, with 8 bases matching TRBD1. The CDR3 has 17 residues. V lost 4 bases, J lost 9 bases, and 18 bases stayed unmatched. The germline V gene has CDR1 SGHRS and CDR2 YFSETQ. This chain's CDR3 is CASSTKTGESRGSEQFF. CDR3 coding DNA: TGCGCCAGCAGCACCAAGACAGGGGAGAGCCGAGGTAGTGAGCAGTTCTTC.

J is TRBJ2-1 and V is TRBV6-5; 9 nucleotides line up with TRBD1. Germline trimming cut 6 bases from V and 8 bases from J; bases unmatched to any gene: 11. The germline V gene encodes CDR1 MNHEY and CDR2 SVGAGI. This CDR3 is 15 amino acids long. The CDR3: CASSPVRGQGDEQFF. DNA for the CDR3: TGTGCCAGCAGCCCGGTCCGGGGACAGGGTGATGAGCAGTTCTTC.

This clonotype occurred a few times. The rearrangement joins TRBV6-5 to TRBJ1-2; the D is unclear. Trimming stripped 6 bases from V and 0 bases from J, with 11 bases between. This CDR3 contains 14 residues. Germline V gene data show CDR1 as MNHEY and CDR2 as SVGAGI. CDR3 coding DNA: TGTGCCAGCAGCGCGAGGAAAGCTAACTATGGCTACACCTTC. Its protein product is CASSARKANYGYTF.

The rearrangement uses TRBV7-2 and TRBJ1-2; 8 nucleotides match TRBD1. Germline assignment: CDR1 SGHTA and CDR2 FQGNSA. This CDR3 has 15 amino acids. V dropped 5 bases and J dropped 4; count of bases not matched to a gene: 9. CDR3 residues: CASSLGTGLGYGYTF. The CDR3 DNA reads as TGTGCCAGCAGCCTCGGGACAGGCTTGGGCTATGGCTACACCTTC.

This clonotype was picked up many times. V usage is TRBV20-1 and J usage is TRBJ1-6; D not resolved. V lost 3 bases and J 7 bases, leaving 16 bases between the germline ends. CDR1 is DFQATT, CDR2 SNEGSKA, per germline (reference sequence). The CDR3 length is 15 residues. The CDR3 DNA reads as TGCAGTGCTAGCCCCCCGCCAGGCGCGAATTCACCCCTCCACTTT. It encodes CSASPPPGANSPLHF.

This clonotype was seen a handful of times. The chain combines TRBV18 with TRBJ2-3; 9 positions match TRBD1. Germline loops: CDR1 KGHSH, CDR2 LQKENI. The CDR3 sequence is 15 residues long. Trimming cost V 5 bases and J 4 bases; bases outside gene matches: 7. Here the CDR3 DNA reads TGTGCCAGCTCAGCAGGACAGGGGTCGGCAGATACGCAGTATTTT. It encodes CASSAGQGSADTQYF.

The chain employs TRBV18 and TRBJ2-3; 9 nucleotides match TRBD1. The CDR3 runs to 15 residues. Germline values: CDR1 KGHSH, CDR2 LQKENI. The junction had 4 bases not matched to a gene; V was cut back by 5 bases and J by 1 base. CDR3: CASSTRDRGTDTQYF. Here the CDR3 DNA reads TGTGCCAGCTCAACCCGGGACAGGGGCACAGATACGCAGTATTTT.

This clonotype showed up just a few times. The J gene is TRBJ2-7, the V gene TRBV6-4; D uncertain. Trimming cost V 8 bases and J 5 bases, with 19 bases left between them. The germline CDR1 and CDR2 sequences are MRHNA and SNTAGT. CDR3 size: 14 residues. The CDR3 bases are TGTGCCAGCCCTTACCCTCGGATATATGACGAGCAGTACGTC. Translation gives CASPYPRIYDEQYV.

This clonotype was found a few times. The CDR3: CASSPRGSPYTDTQYF. As DNA, the CDR3 is TGTGCCAGCTCACCTAGGGGCAGCCCATACACAGATACGCAGTATTTT. This sequence joins TRBV18 and TRBJ2-3; TRBD1 might be the D (5 bases). CDR1 KGHSH and CDR2 LQKENI come from the germline V gene. Trimming removed 3 bases at V and 2 bases at J, with 15 bases between. This CDR3 spans 16 amino acids.

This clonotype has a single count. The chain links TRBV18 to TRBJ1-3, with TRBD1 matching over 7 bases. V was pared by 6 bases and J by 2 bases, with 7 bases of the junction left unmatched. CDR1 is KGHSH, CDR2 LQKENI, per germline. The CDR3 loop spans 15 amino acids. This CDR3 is CASSLTGEAGNTIYF. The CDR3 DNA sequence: TGTGCCAGCTCGCTTACAGGGGAAGCTGGAAACACCATATATTTT.

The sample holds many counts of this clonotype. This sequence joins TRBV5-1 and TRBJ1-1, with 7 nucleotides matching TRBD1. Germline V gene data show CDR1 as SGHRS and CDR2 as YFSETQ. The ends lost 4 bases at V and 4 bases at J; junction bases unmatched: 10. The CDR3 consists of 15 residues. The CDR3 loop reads CASSPPRQGGTEAFF. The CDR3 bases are TGCGCCAGCAGCCCTCCGAGACAGGGAGGCACTGAAGCTTTCTTT.

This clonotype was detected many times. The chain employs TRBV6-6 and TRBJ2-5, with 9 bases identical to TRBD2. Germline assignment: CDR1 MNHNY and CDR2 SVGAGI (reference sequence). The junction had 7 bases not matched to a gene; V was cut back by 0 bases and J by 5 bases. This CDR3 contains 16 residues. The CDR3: CASSYSWRGGRETQYF. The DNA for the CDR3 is TGTGCCAGCAGTTACTCTTGGCGGGGGGGACGGGAGACCCAGTACTTC.